This T cell receptor beta chain was identified in a study of shared clonotypes between healthy human individuals. Study outcomes and limitations: Only blood was sampled; tissue repertoires likely differ.

Generated by immunoSEQ multiplex PCR, the TCRdb table keeps only in-frame clones and is missing some. The data show around 2.5 million clones, more than 85% seen once. The CDR3 runs 15 residues. V gave up 1 base and J gave up 2 bases, with 12 bases separating them. The germline V gene has CDR1 MNHEY and CDR2 SVGAGI. To note about this clone: The target antigen is unknown.

The J gene is TRBJ2-7, the V gene TRBV6-5, with D possibly being TRBD1 or TRBD2 (5 bases each). Sequenced input: naive CD4+ T cells from PBMCs. Specified subset: CD45RA+ positively selected. The receptor was isolated from a man between 18 and 35 years old in good health. Some clones in this sample may be carry-over from other donors' samples. The CDR3 coding sequence is TGTGCCAGCAGTTACTTCCGGGACCCAACCTACGAGCAGTACTTC. This encodes CASSYFRDPTYEQYF.